What follows are 26 T cell receptor beta chains derived from one specimen sequenced in a study of cytomegalovirus exposure and HLA in healthy donors. The PCR contained 60 Vbeta and 13 Jbeta primers. Sequencing used immunoSEQ multiplex PCR; TCRdb keeps in-frame clones, though not all of them. The profile covers 150,000 to 200,000 clones, with around 80% appearing a single time and 1.5% to 2% taken by the ten largest. Sample: PBMCs. The receptors were sampled from a woman aged 25 to 39 in good health and CMV-seronegative.

This clone was counted a few times. The chain links TRBV30 to TRBJ1-2; TRBD1 might be the D (5 bases). V was trimmed by 1 base and J by 8 bases, leaving 14 bases between them. Germline values: CDR1 GTSNPN, CDR2 SVGIG (reference sequence). This CDR3 spans 13 amino acids. The CDR3 is CAWSGGVFGGYTF. The DNA for the CDR3 is TGTGCCTGGAGTGGGGGGGTCTTCGGGGGCTACACCTTC.

The rearrangement links TRBV13 to TRBJ2-3; perhaps TRBD2 as D (6 bases). The CDR3 has 13 residues. V was clipped by 6 bases and J by 1 base, with 8 bases between them. The germline gives CDR1 PRHDT, CDR2 FYEKMQ (reference sequence). The CDR3, as DNA: TGTGCCAGCAGAACGGGAGGCACAGATACGCAGTATTTT. Its protein product is CASRTGGTDTQYF.

This clone was seen a single time. The genes are TRBV13 and TRBJ1-2; TRBD1 matches 7 bases. CDR1 is PRHDT, CDR2 FYEKMQ, per germline (reference sequence). Trimming removed 5 bases from V and 3 bases from J; junction bases left unmatched: 3. The CDR3 is 13 residues long. CDR3 DNA sequence: TGTGCCAGCAGCCGGGACAGCTACTATGGCTACACCTTC. It translates to CASSRDSYYGYTF.

V gene TRBV7-6 combines with J gene TRBJ1-1; D is unclear. The V gene's germline CDR1 is SGHVS and CDR2 FNYEAQ. The V and J ends lost 2 bases and 0 bases respectively, with 13 bases between them. This CDR3 is 16 amino acids long. The CDR3 DNA reads TGTGCCAGCAGCTTAAGCCCGAGGTCAATGAACACTGAAGCTTTCTTT. Translation gives CASSLSPRSMNTEAFF.

The chain uses TRBV7-9 and TRBJ2-1, with TRBD2 as a possible D gene (6 bases). The CDR3 has 16 amino acids. The germline gives CDR1 SEHNR, CDR2 FQNEAQ (reference sequence). The V gene lost 5 bases and the J gene lost 5 bases, with 19 bases spanning the gap. The CDR3 sequence is CASSPPGLINNNEQFF. CDR3 in DNA: TGTGCCAGCAGCCCGCCGGGACTCATAAACAACAATGAGCAGTTCTTC.

The chain couples TRBV6-5 to TRBJ2-5, with D uncertain. The CDR3 contains 11 residues. CDR1 and CDR2 (germline): MNHEY, SVGAGI. Trimming left V 6 bases short and J 13 bases short, with 15 bases between. The CDR3 bases are TGTGCCAGCAGCAGAGACTCGGCTTGGTACTTC. Protein: CASSRDSAWYF.

The chain has TRBV7-2 and TRBJ2-3, with D maybe TRBD1 (5 bases). CDR1 and CDR2 from the germline V gene are SGHTA and FQGNSA. The V end was cut by 3 bases, the J end by 0 bases, with 10 bases between. There are 15 residues in the CDR3. CDR3 sequence: CASSFDRQSTDTQYF. DNA of the CDR3: TGTGCCAGCAGCTTCGATAGACAGAGCACAGATACGCAGTATTTT.

This chain joins TRBV7-3 and TRBJ1-1; 8 bases are a match to TRBD1. In germline, CDR1 is SGHTA, CDR2 FQGTGA. The CDR3 is made up of 14 amino acids. V was pared by 5 bases and J by 11 bases, with 13 bases of the junction left unmatched. The CDR3 reads CASSPPQDREGAFF. In DNA, the CDR3 is TGTGCCAGCAGCCCCCCCCAGGACAGGGAGGGTGCTTTCTTT. The full variable domain, rest sourced from reference TRBV7-3 and TRBJ1-1, is GAGVSQTPSNKVTEKGKYVELRCDPISGHTALYWYRQSLGQGPEFLIYFQGTGAADDSGLPNDRFFAVRPEGSVSTLKIQRTERGDSAVYLCASSPPQDREGAFFGQGTRLTVV.

As for this clone: An end of the junction does not agree with germline; a read error may underlie this. The V call is TRBV7-8, the J call TRBJ2-7; D might be TRBD1 (6 bases). Germline CDR1 is SGHVS and CDR2 is FQNEAQ. This CDR3 contains 15 residues. In nucleotides, the CDR3 is TGTGCCAGCAGCGTAGCAACAGGGCTAGGCTACGAGCAGTACTTC. As protein: CASSVATGLGYEQYF. The variable domain in full, completed from reference TRBV7-8 and TRBJ2-7, reads GAGVSQSPRYKVAKRGQDVALRCDPISGHVSLFWYQQALGQGPEFLTYFQNEAQLDKSGLPSDRFFAERPEGSVSTLKIQRTQQEDSAVYLCASSVATGLGYEQYFGPGTRLTVT.

This chain joins TRBV5-1 and TRBJ2-7; 14 nucleotides match TRBD2. Germline trimming cut 3 bases from V and 0 bases from J; bases unmatched to any gene: 2. Germline CDR1 and CDR2: SGHRS and YFSETQ. This CDR3 spans 16 amino acids. The CDR3 DNA sequence: TGCGCCAGCAGCTGGGGACTAGCGGGGGACTCCTACGAGCAGTACTTC. Translating gives CASSWGLAGDSYEQYF.

The chain is built from TRBV27 and TRBJ2-3, with D perhaps matching TRBD1 (5 bases). The germline gives CDR1 MNHEY, CDR2 SMNVEV (reference sequence). The CDR3 is 14 residues long. With 1 base removed from V and 6 bases from J, the gap between germline ends came to 11 bases. The CDR3 DNA follows: TGTGCCAGCAGTTTATGGGGCCTTGAGGATACGCAGTATTTT. It translates to CASSLWGLEDTQYF.

The rearrangement uses TRBV4-1 and TRBJ2-7; tentatively, D is TRBD1 (6 bases). Trimming pared 6 bases from V and 5 bases from J, leaving 14 bases between. CDR3 length: 13 amino acids. Germline CDR1 reads MGHRA; CDR2 reads YSYEKL. Here the CDR3 DNA reads TGCGCCAGCAGACCAGAGGGGGTCGACGAGCAGTACTTC. This sequence encodes CASRPEGVDEQYF.

The sample holds a few counts of this clone. The genes are TRBV6-5 and TRBJ2-2; TRBD1 agrees at 8 bases. The CDR3 is 13 residues long. The V and J ends lost 6 bases and 5 bases, in that order; junction bases with no gene match: 2. Germline V gene lookup returns CDR1 MNHEY and CDR2 SVGAGI. CDR3 amino acids: CASRDRVTGELFF. The CDR3 DNA sequence: TGTGCCAGCAGGGACAGGGTTACCGGGGAGCTGTTTTTT.

V gene TRBV10-3 combines with J gene TRBJ2-1, with a tentative D call TRBD1 (6 bases). From germline, CDR1 is ENHRY and CDR2 SYGVKD. The CDR3 has 15 residues. The ends were cut back, 2 bases at V and 4 bases at J, with 12 bases in the middle. The CDR3 sequence: CAISEAAGAYNEQFF. The CDR3 DNA is TGTGCCATCAGTGAGGCGGCAGGGGCATACAATGAGCAGTTCTTC.

This clone was seen once. The CDR3 DNA reads TGTGCCAGCAGCGTAGGTGACAGCTACACAGATACGCAGTATTTT. As protein: CASSVGDSYTDTQYF. The J gene is TRBJ2-3, the V gene TRBV9; the D gene is possibly TRBD1 (5 bases). V lost 0 bases, J lost 2 bases, and 10 bases lay in between. The CDR3 is 15 amino acids. Germline V lookup: CDR1 SGDLS, CDR2 YYNGEE.

CDR3 in amino acids: CASSQDGQGQTNEKLFF. The CDR3 coding sequence is TGTGCCAGCAGCCAAGATGGTCAGGGCCAAACTAATGAAAAACTGTTTTTT. The chain joins TRBV4-2 to TRBJ1-4; possible D gene TRBD1, 5 bases. The CDR3 is made up of 17 amino acids. Trimming left V 0 bases short and J 1 base short, with 12 bases between. Germline V gene lookup returns CDR1 LGHNA and CDR2 YNFKEQ.

The rearrangement uses TRBV5-1 and TRBJ1-1; TRBD1 agrees at 9 bases. The V gene end was trimmed by 4 bases and the J gene end by 11 bases; junction bases not matched to a gene: 9. CDR1 is SGHRS and CDR2 is YFSETQ in the germline V gene. There are 13 residues in the CDR3. CDR3 nucleotides: TGCGCCAGCAGCGTGGGACAGGGACATAGGGCTTTCTTT. Translating gives CASSVGQGHRAFF.

This clone has more than one count but fewer than ten. This chain uses TRBV7-2 with TRBJ2-1, with 10 bases fitting TRBD1. The V gene's germline CDR1 is SGHTA and CDR2 FQGNSA. V lost 2 bases, J lost 3 bases, and 1 base stayed unmatched. The CDR3 has 15 residues. DNA for the CDR3: TGTGCCAGCAGCTTATGGACAGGGGGCTACAATGAGCAGTTCTTC. Protein: CASSLWTGGYNEQFF.

V gene TRBV2 combines with J gene TRBJ2-5; 8 positions match TRBD1. This CDR3 has 14 residues. The J segment lost 0 bases and the V segment lost 7 bases, leaving 4 bases of the junction unmatched. Germline lookup yields CDR1 SNHLY and CDR2 FYNNEI. This chain's CDR3 is CASTTGGYQETQYF. The DNA for the CDR3 is TGTGCCAGCACTACAGGGGGGTACCAAGAGACCCAGTACTTC.

The chain recombines TRBV4-3 with TRBJ2-3; D might be TRBD1 (6 bases). V lost 0 bases to trimming and J lost 0 bases, with 13 bases between them. The CDR3 contains 17 residues. Germline loops: CDR1 LGHNA, CDR2 YSLEER. CDR3 nucleotides: TGCGCCAGCAGCCAAGATCGGCAGGGGTCGAGCACAGATACGCAGTATTTT. This gives the protein CASSQDRQGSSTDTQYF.

The rearrangement uses TRBV19 and TRBJ1-1; D is possibly TRBD1 (5 bases). There are 15 residues in the CDR3. The germline gives CDR1 LNHDA, CDR2 SQIVND (reference sequence). Trimming took 4 bases from V and 2 from J, leaving 14 bases between them. CDR3 in amino acids: CASSTWGGFNTEAFF. Here the CDR3 DNA reads TGTGCCAGTAGTACCTGGGGGGGATTTAACACTGAAGCTTTCTTT.

V gene TRBV19 combines with J gene TRBJ1-4; 9 nucleotides agree with TRBD1. V shed 6 bases, J shed 6 bases, and the junction held 2 bases outside the gene matches. Germline assignment: CDR1 LNHDA and CDR2 SQIVND (reference sequence). CDR3 length: 13 amino acids. The CDR3 DNA follows: TGTGCCAGTAGCGACAGGGGGTATGAAAAACTGTTTTTT. Its protein product is CASSDRGYEKLFF.

V is TRBV30 and J is TRBJ1-4; 9 nucleotides line up with TRBD1. Per germline, CDR1 GTSNPN and CDR2 SVGIG (reference sequence). CDR3 size: 13 residues. Trimming cost V 1 base and J 8 bases; bases outside gene matches: 2. The CDR3, as DNA: TGTGCCTGGAGTGGGGACAGGGACGAAAAACTGTTTTTT. Its protein product is CAWSGDRDEKLFF. The complete variable domain, with remaining parts taken from reference TRBV30 and TRBJ1-4, reads SQTIHQWPATLVQPVGSPLSLECTVEGTSNPNLYWYRQAAGRGLQLLFYSVGIGQISSEVPQNLSASRPQDRQFILSSKKLLLSDSGFYLCAWSGDRDEKLFFGSGTQLSVL.

This clone was seen once. This chain links TRBV2 with TRBJ1-5, with D possibly matching TRBD1 (5 bases). CDR1 SNHLY and CDR2 FYNNEI come from the germline V gene. CDR3 length: 15 residues. The germline V and J ends were trimmed by 2 bases and 1 base, with 9 bases remaining between them. Written as DNA, the CDR3 is TGTGCCAGCAGTGAATGGCAGGGAAGCAATCAGCCCCAGCATTTT. This sequence encodes CASSEWQGSNQPQHF.

The CDR3 sequence: CASSLFGLQTSYTF. The CDR3 DNA reads as TGTGCCAGCAGTTTATTCGGACTCCAAACGAGCTACACCTTC. This rearrangement joins TRBV28 to TRBJ1-2, with no clear D. Trimming removed 1 base at V and 9 bases at J, with 15 bases between. The CDR3 covers 14 residues. The germline gives CDR1 MDHEN, CDR2 SYDVKM.

The chain joins TRBV4-2 to TRBJ1-2; D call uncertain. Germline V gene sequence: CDR1 LGHNA, CDR2 YNFKEQ. With 0 bases removed from V and 8 bases from J, the gap between germline ends came to 19 bases. This CDR3 has 16 amino acids. DNA for the CDR3: TGTGCCAGCAGCCAAGAAGTTTTATTGCCAGAGGAGGGCTACACCTTC. Its protein is CASSQEVLLPEEGYTF.